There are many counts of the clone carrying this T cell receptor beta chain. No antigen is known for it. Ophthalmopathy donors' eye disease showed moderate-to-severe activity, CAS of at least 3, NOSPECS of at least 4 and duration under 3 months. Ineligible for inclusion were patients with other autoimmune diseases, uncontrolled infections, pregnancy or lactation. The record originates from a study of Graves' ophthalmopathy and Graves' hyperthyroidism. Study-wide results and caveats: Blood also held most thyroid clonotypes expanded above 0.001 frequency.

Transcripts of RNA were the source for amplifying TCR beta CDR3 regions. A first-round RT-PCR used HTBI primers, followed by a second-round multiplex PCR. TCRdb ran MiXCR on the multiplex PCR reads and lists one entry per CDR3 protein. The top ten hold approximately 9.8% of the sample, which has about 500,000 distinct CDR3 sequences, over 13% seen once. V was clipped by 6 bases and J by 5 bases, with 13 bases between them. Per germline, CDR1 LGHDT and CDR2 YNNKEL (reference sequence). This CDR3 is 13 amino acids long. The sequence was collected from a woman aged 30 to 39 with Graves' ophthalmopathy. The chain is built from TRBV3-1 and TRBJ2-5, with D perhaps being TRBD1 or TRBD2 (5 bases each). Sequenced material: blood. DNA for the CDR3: TGTGCCAGCAGACGGGGCCTGACGGAGACCCAGTACTTC. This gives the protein CASRRGLTETQYF.